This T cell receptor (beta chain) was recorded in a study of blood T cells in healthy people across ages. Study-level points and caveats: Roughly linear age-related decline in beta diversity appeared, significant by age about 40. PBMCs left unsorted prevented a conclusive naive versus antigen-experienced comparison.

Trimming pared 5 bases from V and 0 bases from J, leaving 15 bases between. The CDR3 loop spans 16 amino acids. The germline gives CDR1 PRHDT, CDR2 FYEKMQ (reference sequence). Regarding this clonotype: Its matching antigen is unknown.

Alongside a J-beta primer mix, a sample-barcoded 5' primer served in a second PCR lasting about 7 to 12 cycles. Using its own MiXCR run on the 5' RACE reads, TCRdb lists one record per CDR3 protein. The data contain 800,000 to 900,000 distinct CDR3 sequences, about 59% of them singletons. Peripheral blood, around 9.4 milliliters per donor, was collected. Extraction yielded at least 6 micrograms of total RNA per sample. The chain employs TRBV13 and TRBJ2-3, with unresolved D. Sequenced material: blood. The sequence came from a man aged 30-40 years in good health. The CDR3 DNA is TGTGCCAGCAGCCCCCCCGGCGCTACTAGCACAGATACGCAGTATTTT. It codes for CASSPPGATSTDTQYF.